The sequence of this T cell receptor (beta chain) was determined in a study of human T cells and chemical hapten exposure. Overall study: Small differences in pooled library volume mainly drove the variation in TCR yields per sample.

The CDR3 sequence is 14 residues long. The germline gives CDR1 SGHTA, CDR2 FQGNSA. V lost 1 base to trimming and J lost 6 bases, with 11 bases between them. This clonotype has a count of ten or more. The time point here: patch test 2, 6 weeks after DPC sensitization. The treatment is: therapeutic diphenylcyclopropenone sensitization with weekly scalp DPC. Each patch test followed a blood draw. Within the library, unique molecular identifiers were attached to each individual cDNA molecule. Per the original data handling: Sample-level TCR yields exhibited a median of about 96,000, with a range of roughly 20,000 to 750,000. Each CDR3 protein gets one entry after TCRdb re-called the RACE reads with MiXCR. TCRdb's processing, not the study's, gives the V and J calls here. The sample lists over 100,000 distinct CDR3 sequences, approximately 8.8% occurring once.

The rearrangement links TRBV7-2 to TRBJ2-3; TRBD1 is a possible D gene (5 bases). This clonotype was obtained from a woman aged 40 to 50 with alopecia areata. Some clones in this sample may be carry-over from other donors' samples. The specimen was whole blood, collected in connection with sensitization to the hapten diphenylcyclopropenone (DPC). CDR3 sequence (DNA): TGTGCCAGCAGCTTAGGTCAGGGTTACGATACGCAGTATTTT. Its translation: CASSLGQGYDTQYF.